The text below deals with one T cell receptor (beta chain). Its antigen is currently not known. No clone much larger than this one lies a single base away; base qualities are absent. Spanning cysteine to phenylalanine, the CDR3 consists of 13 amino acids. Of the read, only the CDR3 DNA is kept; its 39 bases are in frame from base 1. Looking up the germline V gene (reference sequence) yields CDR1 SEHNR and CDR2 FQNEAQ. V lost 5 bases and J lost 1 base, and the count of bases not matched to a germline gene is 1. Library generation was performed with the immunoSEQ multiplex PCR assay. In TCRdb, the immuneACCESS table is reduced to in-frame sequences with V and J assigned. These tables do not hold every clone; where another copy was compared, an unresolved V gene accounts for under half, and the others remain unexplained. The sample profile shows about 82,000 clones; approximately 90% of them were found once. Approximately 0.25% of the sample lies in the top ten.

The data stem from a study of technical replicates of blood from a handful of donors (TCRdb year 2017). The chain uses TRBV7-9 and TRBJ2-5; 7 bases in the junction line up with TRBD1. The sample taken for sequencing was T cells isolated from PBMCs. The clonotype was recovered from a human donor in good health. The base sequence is TGTGCCAGCAGCGGGACAGCCCAAGAGACCCAGTACTTC. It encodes CASSGTAQETQYF. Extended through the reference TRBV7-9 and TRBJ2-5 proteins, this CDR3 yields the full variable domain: DTGVSQNPRHKITKRGQNVTFRCDPISEHNRLYWYRQTLGQGPEFLTYFQNEAQLEKSRLLSDRFSAERPKGSFSTLEIQRTEQGDSAMYLCASSGTAQETQYFGPGTRLLVL.